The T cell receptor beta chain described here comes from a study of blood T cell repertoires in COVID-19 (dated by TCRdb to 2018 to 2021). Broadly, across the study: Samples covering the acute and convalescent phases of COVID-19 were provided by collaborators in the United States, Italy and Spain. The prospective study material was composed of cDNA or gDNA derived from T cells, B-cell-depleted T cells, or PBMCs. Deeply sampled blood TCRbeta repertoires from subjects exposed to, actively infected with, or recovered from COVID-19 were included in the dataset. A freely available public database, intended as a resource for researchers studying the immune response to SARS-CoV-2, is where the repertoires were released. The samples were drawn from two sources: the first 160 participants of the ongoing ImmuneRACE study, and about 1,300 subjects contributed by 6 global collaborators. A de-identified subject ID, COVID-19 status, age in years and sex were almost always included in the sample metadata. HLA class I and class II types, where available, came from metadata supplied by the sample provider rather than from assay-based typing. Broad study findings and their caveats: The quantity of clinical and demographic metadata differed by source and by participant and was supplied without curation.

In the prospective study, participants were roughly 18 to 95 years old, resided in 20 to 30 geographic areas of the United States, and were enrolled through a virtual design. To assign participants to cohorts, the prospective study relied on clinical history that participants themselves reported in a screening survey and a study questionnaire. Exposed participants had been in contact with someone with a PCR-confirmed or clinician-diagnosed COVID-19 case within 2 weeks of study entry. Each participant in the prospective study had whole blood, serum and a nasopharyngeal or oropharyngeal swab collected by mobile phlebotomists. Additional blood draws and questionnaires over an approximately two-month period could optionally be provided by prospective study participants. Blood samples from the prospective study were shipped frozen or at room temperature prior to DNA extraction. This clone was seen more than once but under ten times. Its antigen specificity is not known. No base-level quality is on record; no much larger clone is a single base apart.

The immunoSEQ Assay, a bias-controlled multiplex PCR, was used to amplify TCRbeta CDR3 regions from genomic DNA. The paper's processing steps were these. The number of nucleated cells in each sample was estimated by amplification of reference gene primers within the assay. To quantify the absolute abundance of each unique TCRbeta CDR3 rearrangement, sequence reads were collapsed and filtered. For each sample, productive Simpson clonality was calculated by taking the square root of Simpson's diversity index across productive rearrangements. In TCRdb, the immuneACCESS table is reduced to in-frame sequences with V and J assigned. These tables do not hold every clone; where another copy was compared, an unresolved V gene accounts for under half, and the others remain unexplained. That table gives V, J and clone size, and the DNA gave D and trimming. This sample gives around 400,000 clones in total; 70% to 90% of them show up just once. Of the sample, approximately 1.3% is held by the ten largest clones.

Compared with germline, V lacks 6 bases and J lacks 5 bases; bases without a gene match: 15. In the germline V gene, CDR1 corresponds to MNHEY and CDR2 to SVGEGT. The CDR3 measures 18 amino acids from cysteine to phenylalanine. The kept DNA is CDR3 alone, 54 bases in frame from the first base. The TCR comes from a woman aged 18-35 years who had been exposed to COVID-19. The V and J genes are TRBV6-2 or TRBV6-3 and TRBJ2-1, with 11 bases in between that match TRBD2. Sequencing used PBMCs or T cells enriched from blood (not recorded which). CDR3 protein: CASSQNPIAGGPHNEQFF. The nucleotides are TGTGCCAGCAGCCAAAACCCTATAGCGGGAGGGCCACACAATGAGCAGTTCTTC.